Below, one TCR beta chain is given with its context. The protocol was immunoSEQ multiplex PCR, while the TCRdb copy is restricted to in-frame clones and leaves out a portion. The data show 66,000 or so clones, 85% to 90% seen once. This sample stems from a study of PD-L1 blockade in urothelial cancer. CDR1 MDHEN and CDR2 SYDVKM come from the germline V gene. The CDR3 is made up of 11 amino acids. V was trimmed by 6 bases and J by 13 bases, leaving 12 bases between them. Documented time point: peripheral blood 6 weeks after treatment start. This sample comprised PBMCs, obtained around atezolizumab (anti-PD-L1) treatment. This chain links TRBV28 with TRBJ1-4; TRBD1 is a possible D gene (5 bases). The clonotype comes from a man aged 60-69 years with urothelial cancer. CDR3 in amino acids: CASRAERGLFF. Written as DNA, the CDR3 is TGTGCCAGCAGAGCCGAAAGGGGACTGTTTTTT.